This T cell receptor (beta chain) was sequenced for a study of blood T cell repertoires in COVID-19. About the study: Some COVID-19 samples were acute and others convalescent; all came from the United States, Italy and Spain. Sample material is recorded as cDNA or gDNA derived from T cells, B-cell-depleted T cells, or PBMCs.

Germline V gene sequence: CDR1 SGDLS, CDR2 YYNGEE. The CDR3 consists of 15 residues. V dropped 0 bases and J dropped 5; count of bases not matched to a gene: 1. Authors' analysis steps: Estimated nucleated cell counts came from reference gene primer amplification. Sequencing used immunoSEQ multiplex PCR; TCRdb keeps in-frame clones, though not all of them. V and J calls and clone size are copied from that table; D and trimming were computed from the DNA. The table shows roughly 80,000 clones, with around 86% occurring only once. The V and J genes are TRBV9 and TRBJ2-2, with TRBD2 matching over 10 bases. This receptor was identified in an older woman with acute or convalescent COVID-19. The sequencing input was peripheral blood. Here the CDR3 DNA reads TGTGCCAGCAGCGTAGCTAGCGGGGGTACCGGGGAGCTGTTTTTT. It is translated as CASSVASGGTGELFF. The full variable domain, completed using reference TRBV9 and TRBJ2-2, is DSGVTQTPKHLITATGQRVTLRCSPRSGDLSVYWYQQSLDQGLQFLIQYYNGEERAKGNILERFSAQQFPDLHSELNLSSLELGDSALYFCASSVASGGTGELFFGEGSRLTVL.